Sequencing of this T cell receptor beta chain was carried out in a study of T cell responses to AZD1222 COVID-19 vaccine. To note about this clone: Antigen: not known.

The CDR3 is 14 residues long. In germline, CDR1 is SGHRS, CDR2 YFSETQ. V shed 7 bases, J shed 2 bases, and the junction held 8 bases outside the gene matches. General study findings and limits: Increased Spike-specific TCR breadth and depth were observed after two AZD1222 doses.

This table comes from immunoSEQ multiplex PCR, and its TCRdb copy is limited to in-frame clones, with some not included. The sample yields about 140,000 clones, of which the top ten take up around 2.2%. Source material: peripheral blood. The receptor's source is an adult in good health. V and J are TRBV5-1 and TRBJ2-7; 8 bases line up with TRBD2. The CDR3 coding sequence is TGCGCCAGCGCTTCGAGCGGGGGAACCTACGAGCAGTACTTC. Its protein product is CASASSGGTYEQYF. The full variable domain, rest sourced from reference TRBV5-1 and TRBJ2-7, is KAGVTQTPRYLIKTRGQQVTLSCSPISGHRSVSWYQQTPGQGLQFLFEYFSETQRNKGNFPGRFSGRQFSNSRSEMNVSTLELGDSALYLCASASSGGTYEQYFGPGTRLTVT.